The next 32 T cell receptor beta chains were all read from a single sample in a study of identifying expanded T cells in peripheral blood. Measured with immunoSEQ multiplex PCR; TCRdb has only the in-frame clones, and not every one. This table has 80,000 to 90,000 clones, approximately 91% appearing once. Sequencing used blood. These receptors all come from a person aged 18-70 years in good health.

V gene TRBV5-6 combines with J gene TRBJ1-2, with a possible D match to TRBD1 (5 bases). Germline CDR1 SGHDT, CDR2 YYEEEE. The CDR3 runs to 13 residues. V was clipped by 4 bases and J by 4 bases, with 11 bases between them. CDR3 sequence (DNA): TGTGCCAGCAGCCCACAAGGGGTCTATGGCTACACCTTC. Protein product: CASSPQGVYGYTF.

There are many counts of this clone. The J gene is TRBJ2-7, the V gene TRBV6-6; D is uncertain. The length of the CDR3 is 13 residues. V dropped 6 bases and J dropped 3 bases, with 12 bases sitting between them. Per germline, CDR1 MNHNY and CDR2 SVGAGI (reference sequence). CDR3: CASRGRTYYEQYF. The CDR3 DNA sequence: TGTGCCAGCAGGGGAAGGACCTACTACGAGCAGTACTTC.

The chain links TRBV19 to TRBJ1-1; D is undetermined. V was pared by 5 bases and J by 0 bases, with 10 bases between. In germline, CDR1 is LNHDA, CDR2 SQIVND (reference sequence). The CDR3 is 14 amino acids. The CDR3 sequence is CASSPQFMNTEAFF. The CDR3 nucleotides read TGTGCCAGTAGTCCTCAGTTCATGAACACTGAAGCTTTCTTT. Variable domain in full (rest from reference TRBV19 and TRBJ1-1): DGGITQSPKYLFRKEGQNVTLSCEQNLNHDAMYWYRQDPGQGLRLIYYSQIVNDFQKGDIAEGYSVSREKKESFPLTVTSAQKNPTAFYLCASSPQFMNTEAFFGQGTRLTVV.

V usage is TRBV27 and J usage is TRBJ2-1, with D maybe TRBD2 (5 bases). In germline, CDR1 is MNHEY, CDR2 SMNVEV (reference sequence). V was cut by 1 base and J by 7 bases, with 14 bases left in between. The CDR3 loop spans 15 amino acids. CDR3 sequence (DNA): TGTGCCAGCAGTTTATACGTGGGAGCCCCAAATGAGCAGTTCTTC. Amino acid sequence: CASSLYVGAPNEQFF.

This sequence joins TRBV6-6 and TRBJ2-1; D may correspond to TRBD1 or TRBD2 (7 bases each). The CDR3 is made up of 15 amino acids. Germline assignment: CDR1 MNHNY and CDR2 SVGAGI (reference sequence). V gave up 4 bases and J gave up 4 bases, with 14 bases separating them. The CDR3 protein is CASSFQGGAYNEQFF. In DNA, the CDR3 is TGTGCCAGCAGTTTTCAGGGGGGGGCTTACAATGAGCAGTTCTTC.

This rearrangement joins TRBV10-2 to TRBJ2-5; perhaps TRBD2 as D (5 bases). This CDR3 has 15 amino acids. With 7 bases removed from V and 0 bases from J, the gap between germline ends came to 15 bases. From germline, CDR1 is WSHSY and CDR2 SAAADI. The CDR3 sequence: CASTPQDWNQETQYF. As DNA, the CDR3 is TGCGCCAGCACTCCCCAGGACTGGAACCAAGAGACCCAGTACTTC.

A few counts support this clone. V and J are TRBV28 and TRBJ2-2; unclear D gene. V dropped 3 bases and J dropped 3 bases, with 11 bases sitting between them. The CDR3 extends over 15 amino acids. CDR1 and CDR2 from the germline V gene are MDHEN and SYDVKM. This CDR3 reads CASSLGGTDTGELFF. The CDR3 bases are TGTGCCAGCAGTTTGGGCGGAACGGACACCGGGGAGCTGTTTTTT.

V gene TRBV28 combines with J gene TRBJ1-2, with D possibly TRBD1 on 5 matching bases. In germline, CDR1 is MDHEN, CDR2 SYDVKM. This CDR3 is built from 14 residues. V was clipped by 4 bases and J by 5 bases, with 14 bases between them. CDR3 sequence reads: CASSWGRAEYGYTF. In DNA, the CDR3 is TGTGCCAGCAGTTGGGGACGGGCTGAATATGGCTACACCTTC.

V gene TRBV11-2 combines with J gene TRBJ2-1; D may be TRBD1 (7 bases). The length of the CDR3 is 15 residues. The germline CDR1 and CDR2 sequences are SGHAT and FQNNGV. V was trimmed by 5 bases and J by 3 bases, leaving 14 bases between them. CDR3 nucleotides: TGTGCCAGCAGCCGCGGGGACAGCCGCTACAATGAGCAGTTCTTC. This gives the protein CASSRGDSRYNEQFF.

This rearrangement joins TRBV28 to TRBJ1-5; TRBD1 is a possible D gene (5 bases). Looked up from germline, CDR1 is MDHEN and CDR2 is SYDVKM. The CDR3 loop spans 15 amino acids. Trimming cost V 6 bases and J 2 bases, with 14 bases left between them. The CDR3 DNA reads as TGTGCCAGCAGCCTTGGGAGGGGTCGCAATCAGCCCCAGCATTTT. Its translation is CASSLGRGRNQPQHF.

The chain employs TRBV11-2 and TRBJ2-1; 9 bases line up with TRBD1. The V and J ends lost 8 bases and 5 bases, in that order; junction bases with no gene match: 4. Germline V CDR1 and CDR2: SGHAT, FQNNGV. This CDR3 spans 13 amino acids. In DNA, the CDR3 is TGTGCCAGCCGACAGGGGGGGCACAATGAGCAGTTCTTC. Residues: CASRQGGHNEQFF.

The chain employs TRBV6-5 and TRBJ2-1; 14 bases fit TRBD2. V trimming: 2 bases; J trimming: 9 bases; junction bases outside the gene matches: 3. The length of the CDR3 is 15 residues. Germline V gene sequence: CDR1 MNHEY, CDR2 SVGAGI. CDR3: CASSYRGLAGGEQFF. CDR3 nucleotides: TGTGCCAGCAGTTACCGCGGACTAGCGGGAGGTGAGCAGTTCTTC.

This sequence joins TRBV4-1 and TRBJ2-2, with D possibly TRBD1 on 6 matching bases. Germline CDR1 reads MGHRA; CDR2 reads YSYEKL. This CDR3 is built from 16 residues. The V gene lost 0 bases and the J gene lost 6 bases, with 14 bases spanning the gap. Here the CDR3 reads CASSQEQDYRAGELFF. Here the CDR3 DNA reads TGCGCCAGCAGCCAAGAGCAGGATTACAGGGCCGGGGAGCTGTTTTTT.

The CDR3: CASSSGANVLTF. The CDR3 coding sequence is TGTGCCAGCAGTTCTGGGGCCAACGTCCTGACTTTC. The chain uses TRBV27 and TRBJ2-6; D ambiguous. Germline assignment: CDR1 MNHEY and CDR2 SMNVEV (reference sequence). Between the trimmed V and J ends, which lost 4 bases and 2 bases, there was a span of 0 bases. The CDR3 has 12 amino acids.

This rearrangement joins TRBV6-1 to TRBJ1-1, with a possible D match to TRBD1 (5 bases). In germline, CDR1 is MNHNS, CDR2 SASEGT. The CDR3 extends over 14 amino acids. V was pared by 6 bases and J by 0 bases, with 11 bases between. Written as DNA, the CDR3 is TGTGCCAGCAGACTGGGGGAGTTGAACACTGAAGCTTTCTTT. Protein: CASRLGELNTEAFF.

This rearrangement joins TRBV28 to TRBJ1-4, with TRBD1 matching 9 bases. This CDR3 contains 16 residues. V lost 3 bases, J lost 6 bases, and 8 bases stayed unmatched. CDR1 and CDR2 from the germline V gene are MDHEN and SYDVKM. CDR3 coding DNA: TGTGCCAGCAGTTTCACAGGGGGCGCTAATCATGAAAAACTGTTTTTT. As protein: CASSFTGGANHEKLFF.

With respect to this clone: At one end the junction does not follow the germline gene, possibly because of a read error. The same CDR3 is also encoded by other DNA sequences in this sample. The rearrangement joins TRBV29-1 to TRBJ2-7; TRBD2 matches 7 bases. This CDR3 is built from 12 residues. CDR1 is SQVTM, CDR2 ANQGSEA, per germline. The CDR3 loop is CSVEKGGDEQYF. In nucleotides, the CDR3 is TGCAGCGTTGAAAAGGGAGGGGACGAACAGTACTTC.

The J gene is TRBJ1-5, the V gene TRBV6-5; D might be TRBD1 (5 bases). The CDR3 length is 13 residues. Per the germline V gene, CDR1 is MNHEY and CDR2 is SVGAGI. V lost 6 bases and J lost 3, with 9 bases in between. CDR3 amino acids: CASSQGTNQPQHF. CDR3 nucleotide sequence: TGTGCCAGCAGCCAGGGTACCAATCAGCCCCAGCATTTT.

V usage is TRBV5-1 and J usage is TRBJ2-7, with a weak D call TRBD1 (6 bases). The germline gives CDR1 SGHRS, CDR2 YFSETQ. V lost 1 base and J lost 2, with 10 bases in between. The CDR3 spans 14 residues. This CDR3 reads CASSLRAGAYEQYF. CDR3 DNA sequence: TGCGCCAGCAGCTTGCGGGCAGGGGCCTACGAGCAGTACTTC.

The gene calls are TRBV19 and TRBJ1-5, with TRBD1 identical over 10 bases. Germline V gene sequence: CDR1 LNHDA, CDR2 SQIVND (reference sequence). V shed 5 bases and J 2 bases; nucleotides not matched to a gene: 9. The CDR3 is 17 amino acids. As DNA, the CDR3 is TGTGCCAGTAGTCGACGAAAGGGACAGGGGCGCAATCAGCCCCAGCATTTT. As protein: CASSRRKGQGRNQPQHF.

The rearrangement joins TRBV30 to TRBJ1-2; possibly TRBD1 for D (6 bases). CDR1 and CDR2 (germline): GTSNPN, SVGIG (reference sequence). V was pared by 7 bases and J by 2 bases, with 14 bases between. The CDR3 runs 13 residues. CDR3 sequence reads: CAFRGGGNYGYTF. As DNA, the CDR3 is TGTGCCTTCAGGGGTGGAGGGAACTATGGCTACACCTTC.

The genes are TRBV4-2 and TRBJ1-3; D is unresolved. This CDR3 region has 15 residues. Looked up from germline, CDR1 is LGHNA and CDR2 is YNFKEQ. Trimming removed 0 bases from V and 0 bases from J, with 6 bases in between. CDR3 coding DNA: TGTGCCAGCAGCCAAGAGGACCTCTCTGGAAACACCATATATTTT. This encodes CASSQEDLSGNTIYF.

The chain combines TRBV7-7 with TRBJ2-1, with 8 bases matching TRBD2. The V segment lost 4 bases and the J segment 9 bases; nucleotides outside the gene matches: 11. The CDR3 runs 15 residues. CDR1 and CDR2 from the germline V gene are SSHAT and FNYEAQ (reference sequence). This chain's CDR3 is CASSSGLAGRGEQFF. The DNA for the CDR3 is TGTGCCAGCAGCTCCGGGTTAGCGGGAAGGGGTGAGCAGTTCTTC.

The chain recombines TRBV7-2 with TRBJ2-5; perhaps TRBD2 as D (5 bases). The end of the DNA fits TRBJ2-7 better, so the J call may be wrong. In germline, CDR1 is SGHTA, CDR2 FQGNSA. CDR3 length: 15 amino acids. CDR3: CASSFLSGVGYEQYF. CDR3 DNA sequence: TGTGCCAGCAGCTTCTTATCCGGGGTCGGCTACGAGCAGTACTTC.

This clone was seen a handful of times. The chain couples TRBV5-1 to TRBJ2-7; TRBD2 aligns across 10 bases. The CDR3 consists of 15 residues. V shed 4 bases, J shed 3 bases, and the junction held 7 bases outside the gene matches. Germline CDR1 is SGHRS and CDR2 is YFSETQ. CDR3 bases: TGCGCCAGCAGCCAATCGCTAGCGGGGGTCTACGAGCAGTACTTC. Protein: CASSQSLAGVYEQYF.

DNA for the CDR3: TGTGCCAGCAGCCTGGACCGAGCTCTGGGCACAGATACGCAGTATTTT. Its translation: CASSLDRALGTDTQYF. The chain joins TRBV7-2 to TRBJ2-3; unclear D gene. The CDR3 is made up of 16 amino acids. V was cut by 5 bases and J by 1 base, with 16 bases left in between. The germline V gene encodes CDR1 SGHTA and CDR2 FQGNSA.

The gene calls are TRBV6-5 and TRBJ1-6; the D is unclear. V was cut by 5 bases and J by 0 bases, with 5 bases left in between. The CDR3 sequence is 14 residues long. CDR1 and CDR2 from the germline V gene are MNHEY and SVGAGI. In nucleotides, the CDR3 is TGTGCCAGCAGTAAGAGCTCCTATAATTCACCCCTCCACTTT. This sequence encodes CASSKSSYNSPLHF.

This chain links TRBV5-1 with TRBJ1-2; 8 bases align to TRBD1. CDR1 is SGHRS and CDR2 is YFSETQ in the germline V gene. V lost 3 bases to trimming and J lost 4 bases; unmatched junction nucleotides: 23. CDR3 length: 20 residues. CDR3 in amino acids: CASSSPYGTGKDSPSYGYTF. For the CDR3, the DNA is TGCGCCAGCAGCTCACCTTACGGGACAGGAAAAGATTCTCCCTCCTATGGCTACACCTTC.

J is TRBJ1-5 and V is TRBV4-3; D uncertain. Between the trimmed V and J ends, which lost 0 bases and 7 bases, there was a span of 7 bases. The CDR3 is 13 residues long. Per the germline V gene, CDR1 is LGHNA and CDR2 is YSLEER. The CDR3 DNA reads TGCGCCAGCAGCCAAGAGATAGGACAGCCCCAGCATTTT. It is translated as CASSQEIGQPQHF.

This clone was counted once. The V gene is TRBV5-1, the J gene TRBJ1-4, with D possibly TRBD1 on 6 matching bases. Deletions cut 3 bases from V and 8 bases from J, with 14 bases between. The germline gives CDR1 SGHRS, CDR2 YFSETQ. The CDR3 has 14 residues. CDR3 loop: CASSSGQTGEKLFF. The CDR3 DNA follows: TGCGCCAGCAGCTCCGGACAGACGGGGGAAAAACTGTTTTTT.

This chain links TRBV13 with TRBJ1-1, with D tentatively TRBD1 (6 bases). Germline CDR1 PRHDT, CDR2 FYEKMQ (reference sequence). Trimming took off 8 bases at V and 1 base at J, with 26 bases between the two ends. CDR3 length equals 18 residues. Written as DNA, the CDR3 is TGTGCCAGCCGAAAGAGGTGGGGAGGGGGACACCCGAACACTGAAGCTTTCTTT. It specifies CASRKRWGGGHPNTEAFF.

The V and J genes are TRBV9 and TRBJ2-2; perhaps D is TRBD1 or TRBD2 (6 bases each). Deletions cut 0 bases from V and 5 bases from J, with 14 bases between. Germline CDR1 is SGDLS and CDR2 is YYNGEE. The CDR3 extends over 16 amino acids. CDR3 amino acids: CASSVGPGGGTGELFF. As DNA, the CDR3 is TGTGCCAGCAGCGTAGGGCCTGGAGGGGGGACCGGGGAGCTGTTTTTT.